What follows are 5 T cell receptor beta chains derived from one specimen sequenced in a study of blood T cell repertoires in COVID-19. Some clones are missing from TCRdb's copy, which holds only in-frame ones; the method was immunoSEQ multiplex PCR. The repertoire holds about 94,000 clones, 80% to 85% seen once, with approximately 6.8% in the top ten. Sequenced: peripheral blood. These TCRs come from a man aged 55 to 69 with acute or convalescent COVID-19.

This chain connects TRBV18 to TRBJ2-5, with 8 bases fitting TRBD1. Trimming removed 5 bases from V and 4 bases from J; junction bases left unmatched: 12. Germline CDR1 KGHSH, CDR2 LQKENI. The CDR3 is 16 amino acids. CDR3 residues: CASSSGSQGARETQYF. CDR3 DNA sequence: TGTGCCAGCTCATCAGGCAGTCAGGGGGCAAGAGAGACCCAGTACTTC.

The chain recombines TRBV10-3 with TRBJ2-5, with 7 positions matching TRBD1. V gave up 4 bases and J gave up 5 bases; unmatched junction bases: 7. The CDR3 runs to 14 residues. Germline values: CDR1 ENHRY, CDR2 SYGVKD. The CDR3 sequence is CAISGSGGDETQYF. The CDR3 DNA sequence: TGTGCCATCAGTGGGTCAGGGGGTGATGAGACCCAGTACTTC.

The V and J genes are TRBV11-1 and TRBJ2-1, with D possibly TRBD1 on 5 matching bases. This CDR3 spans 16 amino acids. Deletions cut 2 bases from V and 0 bases from J, with 11 bases between. Germline-derived CDR1 and CDR2 are SGHAT and FQDESV (reference sequence). In DNA, the CDR3 is TGTGCCAGCAGCTTACAGGGCCAGTACTCCTACAATGAGCAGTTCTTC. Its protein is CASSLQGQYSYNEQFF.

This chain joins TRBV25-1 and TRBJ1-2; D call uncertain. This CDR3 region has 16 residues. The V end lost 0 bases, the J end lost 2 bases, and 13 bases lay between the germline ends. Germline V gene lookup returns CDR1 MGHDK and CDR2 SYGVNS. The CDR3 reads CASSEYGRGYNYGYTF. CDR3 in DNA: TGTGCCAGCAGTGAATACGGTCGTGGTTACAACTATGGCTACACCTTC.

This clone has a handful of counts. The same CDR3 also results from other DNA sequences found in this sample. DNA for the CDR3: TGTGCCAGCAGCCAAGGACAGGGGGACGGCTACACCTTC. It translates to CASSQGQGDGYTF. The chain uses TRBV3-1 (or the pseudogene TRBV3-2) and TRBJ1-2, with 9 positions matching TRBD1. The CDR3 is 13 amino acids. Germline V gene data show CDR1 as LGHDT and CDR2 as YNNKEL (reference sequence). V was clipped by 1 base and J by 8 bases; unmatched bases: 2.